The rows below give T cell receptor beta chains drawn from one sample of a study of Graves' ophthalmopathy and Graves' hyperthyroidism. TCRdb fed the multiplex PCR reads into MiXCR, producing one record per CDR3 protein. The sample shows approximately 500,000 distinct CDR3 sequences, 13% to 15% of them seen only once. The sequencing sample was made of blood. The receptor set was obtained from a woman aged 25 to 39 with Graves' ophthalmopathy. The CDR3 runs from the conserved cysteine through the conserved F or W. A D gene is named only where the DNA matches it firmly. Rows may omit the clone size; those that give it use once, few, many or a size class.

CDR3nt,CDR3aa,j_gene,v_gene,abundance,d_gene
TGTGCCAGCAGTTCCCGACTAGCCAGAGGGAGTAGCACCGGGGAGCTGTTTTTT,CASSSRLARGSSTGELFF,TRBJ2-2,TRBV27,many,TRBD2
TGTGCCAGCCGAGGGACAGCGCATAGCAATCAGCCCCAGCATTTT,CASRGTAHSNQPQHF,TRBJ1-5,TRBV27,many,TRBD1
TGTGCCACCAACAGCGAGGGCGGATACACTGAAGCTTTCTTT,CATNSEGGYTEAFF,TRBJ1-1,TRBV12-3/TRBV12-4,many,-
TGTGCCAGCAGTTTATCGTACTTCTATGGCTACACCTTC,CASSLSYFYGYTF,TRBJ1-2,TRBV28,many,-
TGTGCCAGCACCTGGACTAGCGGAAACTACGAGCAGTACTTC,CASTWTSGNYEQYF,TRBJ2-7,TRBV6-2/TRBV6-3,many,TRBD2
TGCGCCACTCCCCCCATGAACACTGAAGCTTTCTTT,CATPPMNTEAFF,TRBJ1-1,TRBV10-1,many,-
TGTGCCAGCAGTCCTCGACCGGGGAGTTATAATTCACCCCTCCACTTT,CASSPRPGSYNSPLHF,TRBJ1-6,TRBV6-5,-,-
TGTTCCAGCAGTCTGAGGGGGAACACTGAAGCTTTCTTT,CSSSLRGNTEAFF,TRBJ1-1,TRBV6-2/TRBV6-3,-,-
TGTGCCAGCAAACAGGGGCACTCTGGAAACACCATATATTTT,CASKQGHSGNTIYF,TRBJ1-3,TRBV6-1,-,TRBD1
TGTGCCAGCGGGACTTGGAGGGAGGGGAGCACCGGGGAGCTGTTTTTT,CASGTWREGSTGELFF,TRBJ2-2,TRBV3-1,few,TRBD2
TGTGCCACCAGCAGAGACCTCTGGGTTGGGGGCCGGACTGAAGCTTTCTTT,CATSRDLWVGGRTEAFF,TRBJ1-1,TRBV15,many,-
TGTGCCATCAGAGCGGGGTGGCCCACCTATGGCTACACCTTC,CAIRAGWPTYGYTF,TRBJ1-2,TRBV10-3,many,-
TGTGCCAGCAGTGAACCCGGCGTGTCTGGAAACACCATATATTTT,CASSEPGVSGNTIYF,TRBJ1-3,TRBV2,many,-
TGTGCCAGCAGCCTCCCGACGGATTCCCCCCCCTACGAGCAGTACTTC,CASSLPTDSPPYEQYF,TRBJ2-7,TRBV11-2,many,-
TGCAGTGCTACCGACAGGGAAGGGGACTATGGCTACACCTTC,CSATDREGDYGYTF,TRBJ1-2,TRBV20-1,many,TRBD1
TGCAGTGCTAAGGGACTAGCTGCGCACGAGCAGTACTTC,CSAKGLAAHEQYF,TRBJ2-7,TRBV20-1,many,TRBD2
TGCAGTGCCCCAAACTCTGGAAACACCATATATTTT,CSAPNSGNTIYF,TRBJ1-3,TRBV20-1,many,-
TGTGCCAGCAGTCGTGCGGGGACAGTAGTATACACTGAAGCTTTCTTT,CASSRAGTVVYTEAFF,TRBJ1-1,TRBV28,many,TRBD1
TGTGCCACCAGTGATTTCCTCATAGGGGGGAATCAGCCCCAGCATTTT,CATSDFLIGGNQPQHF,TRBJ1-5,TRBV24-1,-,-
TGTGCCAGCAGTCCCCTCCCAGTTGAAGCTTTCTTT,CASSPLPVEAFF,TRBJ1-1,TRBV12-3/TRBV12-4,many,-
TGTGCCAGCAGTTGGGACACCTACGAGCAGTACTTC,CASSWDTYEQYF,TRBJ2-7,TRBV6-2/TRBV6-3,many,-
TGTGCCAGCAGTAGGGGGATCACCACAGATACGCAGTATTTT,CASSRGITTDTQYF,TRBJ2-3,TRBV12-3/TRBV12-4,many,-
TGTGCTAGTGGTTTGAACAGAAGTTCGTACGAGCAGTACTTC,CASGLNRSSYEQYF,TRBJ2-7,TRBV12-5,-,-
TGCGCCAGCAGTCTCATCGGGGGAGGACAGTTCTTC,CASSLIGGGQFF,TRBJ2-1,TRBV4-1,few,-
TGTGCCAGCAGCTGGGGACCGAAAAACTATGGCTACACCTTC,CASSWGPKNYGYTF,TRBJ1-2,TRBV7-9,many,-
TGTGCCAGCAGCTCCCCTAGCGGGGGGGCCGGAGAGACCCAGTACTTC,CASSSPSGGAGETQYF,TRBJ2-5,TRBV5-5,many,TRBD2
TGTGCCAGCAGTTTCCCCGGGACAGTACTCACTGAAGCTTTCTTT,CASSFPGTVLTEAFF,TRBJ1-1,TRBV28,few,TRBD1
TGTGCCATCAAGAGGGCAGGGAGGGTTGAGACCCAGTACTTC,CAIKRAGRVETQYF,TRBJ2-5,TRBV10-3,-,TRBD2
TGCAGCGCCCTCGACCACTCTGGGGCCAACGTCCTGACTTTC,CSALDHSGANVLTF,TRBJ2-6,TRBV29-1,-,-
TGTGCCAGCAGTGACGGGGGGGCAAGCGATACGCAGTATTTT,CASSDGGASDTQYF,TRBJ2-3,TRBV6-4,many,-
TGTGCCAGCAGTCAGCGGGAGATCTCCTACGAGCAGTACTTC,CASSQREISYEQYF,TRBJ2-7,TRBV12-3/TRBV12-4,many,TRBD2
TGCGCCAGCAGCTCGACAATTCGGGACGAGCAGTACTTC,CASSSTIRDEQYF,TRBJ2-7,TRBV5-1,many,-
TGTGCCAGCAGCTGGGGGGAAAGAGAGACCCAGTACTTC,CASSWGERETQYF,TRBJ2-5,TRBV7-3,-,-
TGTGCCAGCAGCACCGGTAGGAACCGAGGAGAGCAGTACTTC,CASSTGRNRGEQYF,TRBJ2-7,TRBV5-6,-,-
TGCAGTGCTAGACCCCGGGGCAGGGGGCGGTTGACTGAAGCTTTCTTT,CSARPRGRGRLTEAFF,TRBJ1-1,TRBV20-1,many,TRBD1
TGTGCCTGCCACCGGGACGGCGGATGGGTTAAGCAGTACTTC,CACHRDGGWVKQYF,TRBJ2-7,TRBV6-1,many,-
TGCGCCAGCAGCCGTTCACAGGGAGGCGCTAACTATGGCTACACCTTC,CASSRSQGGANYGYTF,TRBJ1-2,TRBV4-1,-,-
TGTGCCAGCAGAGCTTCTCACAAGGATGTTGGCTACACCTTC,CASRASHKDVGYTF,TRBJ1-2,TRBV12-3/TRBV12-4,many,-
TGTGCCAGCAACCCACAGGGAGGGAGCTACGAGCAGTACTTC,CASNPQGGSYEQYF,TRBJ2-7,TRBV2,many,-
TGTGCCAGCAGTGTCCCGGGACAGGGAAAAGAGACCCAGTACTTC,CASSVPGQGKETQYF,TRBJ2-5,TRBV25-1,-,TRBD1
TGTGCCAGCAGTGATGGGGACATCTCCTACGAGCAGTACTTC,CASSDGDISYEQYF,TRBJ2-7,TRBV6-1,many,-
TGTGCCAGCAGTTTTCGTCTCTCGAGGATCTATGGCTACACCTTC,CASSFRLSRIYGYTF,TRBJ1-2,TRBV6-2/TRBV6-3,once,-
TGCGCCAGCAGCCAGGACACCGTGAACACTGAAGCTTTCTTT,CASSQDTVNTEAFF,TRBJ1-1,TRBV5-1,many,-
TGTGCCAGCAGTGGGGGGGGGGCCTCCTCCTACGAGCAGTACTTC,CASSGGGASSYEQYF,TRBJ2-7,TRBV28,few,-
TGTGCCAGCAGTACCGGGACAGATAATGCCTCCTATAATTCACCCCTCCACTTT,CASSTGTDNASYNSPLHF,TRBJ1-6,TRBV27,many,TRBD1
TGTGCCAGCAGTCCAAGGGTGACGGGGACCGTAGCCAAAAACATTAAGTACTTC,CASSPRVTGTVAKNIKYF,TRBJ2-4,TRBV6-1,-,-
TGTGCCAGCAGTTTATCAGGGTTCTACGAGCAGTACTTC,CASSLSGFYEQYF,TRBJ2-7,TRBV27,many,-
TGTGCCAGCAGTTCAGACAGGGGGCGTACCGAGCAGTACTTC,CASSSDRGRTEQYF,TRBJ2-7,TRBV6-4,many,TRBD1
TGTGCCACCTCGGAGAGCACTGAAGCTTTCTTT,CATSESTEAFF,TRBJ1-1,TRBV6-2/TRBV6-3,many,-
TGTGCCAGCAGGGACTTATACCGCCGCCGCAATCAGCCCCAGCATTTT,CASRDLYRRRNQPQHF,TRBJ1-5,TRBV6-1,many,-